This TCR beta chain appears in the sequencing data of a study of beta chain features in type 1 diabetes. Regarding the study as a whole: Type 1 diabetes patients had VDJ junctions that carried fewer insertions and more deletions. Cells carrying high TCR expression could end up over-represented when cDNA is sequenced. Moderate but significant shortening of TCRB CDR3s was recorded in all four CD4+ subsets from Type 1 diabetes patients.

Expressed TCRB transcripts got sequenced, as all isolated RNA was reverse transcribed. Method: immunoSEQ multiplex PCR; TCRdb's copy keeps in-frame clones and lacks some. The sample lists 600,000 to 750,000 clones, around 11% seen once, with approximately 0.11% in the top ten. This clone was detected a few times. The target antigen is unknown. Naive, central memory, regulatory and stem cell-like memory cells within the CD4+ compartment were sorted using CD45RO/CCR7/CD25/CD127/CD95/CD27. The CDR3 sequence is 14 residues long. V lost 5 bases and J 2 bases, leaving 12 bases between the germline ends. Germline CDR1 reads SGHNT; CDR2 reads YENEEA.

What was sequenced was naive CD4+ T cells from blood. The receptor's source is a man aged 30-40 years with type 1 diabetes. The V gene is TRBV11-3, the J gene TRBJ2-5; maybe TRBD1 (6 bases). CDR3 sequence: CASSLWTAQETQYF. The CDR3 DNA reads TGTGCCAGCAGCCTCTGGACAGCACAAGAGACCCAGTACTTC.